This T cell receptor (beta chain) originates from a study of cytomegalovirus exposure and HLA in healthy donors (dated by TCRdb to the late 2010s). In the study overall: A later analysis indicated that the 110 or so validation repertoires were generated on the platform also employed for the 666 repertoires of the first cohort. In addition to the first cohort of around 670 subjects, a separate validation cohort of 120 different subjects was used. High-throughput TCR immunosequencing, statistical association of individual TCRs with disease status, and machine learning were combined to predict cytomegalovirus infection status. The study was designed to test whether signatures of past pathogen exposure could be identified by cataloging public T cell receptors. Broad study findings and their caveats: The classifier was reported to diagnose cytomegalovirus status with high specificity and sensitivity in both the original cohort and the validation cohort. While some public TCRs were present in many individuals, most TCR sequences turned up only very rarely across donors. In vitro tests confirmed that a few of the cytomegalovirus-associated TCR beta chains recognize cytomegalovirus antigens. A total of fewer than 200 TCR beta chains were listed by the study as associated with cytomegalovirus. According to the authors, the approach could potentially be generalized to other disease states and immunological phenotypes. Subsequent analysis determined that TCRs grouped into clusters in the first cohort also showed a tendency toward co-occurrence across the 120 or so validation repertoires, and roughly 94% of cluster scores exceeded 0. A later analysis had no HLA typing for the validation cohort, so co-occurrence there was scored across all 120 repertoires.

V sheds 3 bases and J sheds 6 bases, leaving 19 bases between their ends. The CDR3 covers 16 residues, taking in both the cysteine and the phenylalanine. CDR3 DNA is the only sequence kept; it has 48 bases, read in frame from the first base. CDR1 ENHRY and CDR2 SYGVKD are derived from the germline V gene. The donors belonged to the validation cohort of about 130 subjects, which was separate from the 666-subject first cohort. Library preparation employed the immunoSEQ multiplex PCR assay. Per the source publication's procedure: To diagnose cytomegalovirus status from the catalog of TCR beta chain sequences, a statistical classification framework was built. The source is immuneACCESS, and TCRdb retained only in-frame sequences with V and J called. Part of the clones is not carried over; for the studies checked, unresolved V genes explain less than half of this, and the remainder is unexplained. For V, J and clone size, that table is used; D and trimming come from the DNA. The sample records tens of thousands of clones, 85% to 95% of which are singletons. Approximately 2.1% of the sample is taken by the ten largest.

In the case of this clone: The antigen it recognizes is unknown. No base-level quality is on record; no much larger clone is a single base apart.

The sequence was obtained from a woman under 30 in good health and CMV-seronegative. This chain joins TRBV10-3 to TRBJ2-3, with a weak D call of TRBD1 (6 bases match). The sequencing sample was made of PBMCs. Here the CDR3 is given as CAISEPGVHLGDTQYF. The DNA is TGTGCCATCAGTGAACCAGGGGTTCATTTAGGGGATACGCAGTATTTT.